The rows below give T cell receptor beta chains drawn from one sample of a study of cytomegalovirus exposure and HLA in healthy donors. Assay: immunoSEQ multiplex PCR; the TCRdb copy retains only in-frame clones and omits some. The data hold 100,000 to 150,000 clones, with 17% observed a single time. Sequences were obtained from PBMCs. The receptors were gathered from a female donor in good health and CMV-seropositive. CDR3s include the opening cysteine and the closing phenylalanine or tryptophan. The D gene is left open where the match is weak. Size values are once, few and many counts, or a class for expanded clones, and some rows have none.

V gene: TRBV7-6; clone size: NA; J gene: TRBJ1-1; D gene: NA; CDR3 protein: CASSLDGETEAFF; CDR3 DNA: TGTGCCAGCAGCTTAGACGGTGAAACTGAAGCTTTCTTT
V gene: TRBV7-6; clone size: NA; J gene: TRBJ2-7; D gene: TRBD2; CDR3 protein: CASSLVPASGDEQYF; CDR3 DNA: TGTGCCAGCAGCTTAGTCCCAGCTAGCGGGGACGAGCAGTACTTC
V gene: TRBV2; clone size: few; J gene: TRBJ1-1; D gene: NA; CDR3 protein: CASSTTGNTEAFF; CDR3 DNA: TGTGCCAGCAGTACTACAGGGAACACTGAAGCTTTCTTT
V gene: TRBV28; clone size: NA; J gene: TRBJ2-3; D gene: NA; CDR3 protein: CASSLVPDTQYF; CDR3 DNA: TGTGCCAGCAGTCTAGTCCCAGATACGCAGTATTTT
V gene: TRBV2; clone size: few; J gene: TRBJ2-6; D gene: NA; CDR3 protein: CAGIQETSGANVLTF; CDR3 DNA: TGTGCCGGCATACAGGAAACCTCTGGGGCCAACGTCCTGACTTTC
V gene: TRBV9; clone size: NA; J gene: TRBJ1-6; D gene: NA; CDR3 protein: CASSVEGTPYNSPLHF; CDR3 DNA: TGTGCCAGCAGCGTAGAGGGGACTCCCTATAATTCACCCCTCCACTTT
V gene: TRBV28; clone size: NA; J gene: TRBJ1-3; D gene: NA; CDR3 protein: CASSSPGSGNTIYF; CDR3 DNA: TGTGCCAGCAGTTCCCCGGGCTCTGGAAACACCATATATTTT
V gene: TRBV5-1; clone size: few; J gene: TRBJ2-7; D gene: TRBD1; CDR3 protein: CASRLLGQGAYEQYF; CDR3 DNA: TGCGCCAGCAGACTTCTCGGACAGGGGGCTTACGAGCAGTACTTC
V gene: TRBV27; clone size: NA; J gene: TRBJ1-6; D gene: NA; CDR3 protein: CASSFRWVLISSPLHF; CDR3 DNA: TGTGCCAGCAGTTTCAGGTGGGTGTTGATCTCTTCACCCCTCCACTTT
V gene: TRBV30; clone size: NA; J gene: TRBJ1-2; D gene: NA; CDR3 protein: CAWGPSINYGYTF; CDR3 DNA: TGTGCCTGGGGGCCAAGCATAAACTATGGCTACACCTTC
V gene: TRBV5-4; clone size: few; J gene: TRBJ2-7; D gene: NA; CDR3 protein: CASSRVSQGVVSYEQYF; CDR3 DNA: TGTGCCAGCAGCAGGGTCTCCCAGGGTGTAGTCTCCTACGAGCAGTACTTC
V gene: TRBV2; clone size: few; J gene: TRBJ2-5; D gene: NA; CDR3 protein: CASMDDNQETQYF; CDR3 DNA: TGTGCCAGCATGGATGACAACCAAGAGACCCAGTACTTC
V gene: TRBV5-1; clone size: NA; J gene: TRBJ1-1; D gene: NA; CDR3 protein: CASSLDRSNTEAFF; CDR3 DNA: TGCGCCAGCAGCTTGGACAGGTCGAACACTGAAGCTTTCTTT
V gene: TRBV5-4; clone size: NA; J gene: TRBJ2-2; D gene: NA; CDR3 protein: CASSLGGRANTGELFF; CDR3 DNA: TGTGCCAGCAGCTTGGGCGGCAGGGCGAACACCGGGGAGCTGTTTTTT
V gene: TRBV5-4; clone size: NA; J gene: TRBJ2-7; D gene: NA; CDR3 protein: CASRRAVTYEQYF; CDR3 DNA: TGTGCCAGCAGAAGAGCGGTGACCTACGAGCAGTACTTC